This TCR beta chain was identified during a study of technical replicates of blood from a handful of donors. Clones were read by immunoSEQ multiplex PCR, and TCRdb kept only the in-frame ones, dropping some. Of more than 90,000 clones detected, nearly 97% appear once; the ten largest clones hold less than 0.25%. Sample: T cells isolated from PBMCs. The TCR sequence derives from a human donor in good health.

CDR3 sequence: CASSVDRSGPQHF. CDR3 coding DNA: TGTGCCAGCAGCGTAGATCGGTCGGGGCCCCAGCATTTT. The V gene is TRBV9, the J gene TRBJ1-5; D uncertain. This CDR3 has 13 amino acids. Looked up from germline, CDR1 is SGDLS and CDR2 is YYNGEE. V was clipped by 0 bases and J by 9 bases, with 10 bases between them.